This T cell receptor beta chain was obtained from a study of the immune and genomic landscape of osteosarcoma. For the study at large: The cohort was enriched for poor-risk osteosarcoma. General study points: Average productive clonality was about 0.093, with a maximum of roughly 0.3.

Data came from immunoSEQ multiplex PCR; TCRdb stores just in-frame clones and leaves some out. The sample contains around 6,800 clones, 60% to 70% of which appear only once. Unmatched junction bases numbered 12, after V lost 4 bases and J lost 8 bases. The CDR3 has 16 residues. The germline V gene encodes CDR1 SGHAT and CDR2 FQNNGV. Points on this clone: Its specificity is unknown.

The post-treatment osteosarcoma tumors were primary, local recurrence or metastasis specimens from poor-prognosis patients. Sequenced material: osteosarcoma tumor tissue from the lung. This sequence joins TRBV11-2 and TRBJ2-1; 9 positions agree with TRBD2. The TCR originated in a human donor with osteosarcoma. CDR3 sequence reads: CASSSIGASGNHEQFF. DNA of the CDR3: TGTGCCAGCAGCTCCATTGGGGCTAGCGGGAACCATGAGCAGTTCTTC.